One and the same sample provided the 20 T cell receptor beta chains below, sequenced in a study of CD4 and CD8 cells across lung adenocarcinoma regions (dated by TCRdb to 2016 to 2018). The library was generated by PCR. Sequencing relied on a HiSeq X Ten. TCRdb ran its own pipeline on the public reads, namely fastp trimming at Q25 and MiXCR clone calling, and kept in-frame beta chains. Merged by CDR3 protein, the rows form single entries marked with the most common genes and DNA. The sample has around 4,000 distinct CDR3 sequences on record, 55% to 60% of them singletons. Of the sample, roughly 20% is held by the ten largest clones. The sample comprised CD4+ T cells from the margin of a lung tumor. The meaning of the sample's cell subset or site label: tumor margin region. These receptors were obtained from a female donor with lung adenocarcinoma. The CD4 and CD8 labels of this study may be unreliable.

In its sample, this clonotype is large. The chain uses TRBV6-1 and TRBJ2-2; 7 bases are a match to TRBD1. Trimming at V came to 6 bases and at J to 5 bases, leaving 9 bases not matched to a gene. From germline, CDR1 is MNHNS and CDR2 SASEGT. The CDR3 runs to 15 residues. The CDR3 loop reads CASSPIAGGTGELFF. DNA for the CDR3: TGTGCCAGCAGCCCAATCGCAGGGGGTACCGGGGAGCTGTTTTTT.

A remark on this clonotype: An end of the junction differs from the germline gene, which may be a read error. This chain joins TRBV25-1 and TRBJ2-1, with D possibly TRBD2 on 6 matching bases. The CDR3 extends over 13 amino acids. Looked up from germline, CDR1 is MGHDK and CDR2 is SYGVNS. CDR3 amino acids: CASSEGPGDEQFF. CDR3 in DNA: TGTGCCAGCAGTGAGGGACCGGGGGATGAGCAGTTCTTT.

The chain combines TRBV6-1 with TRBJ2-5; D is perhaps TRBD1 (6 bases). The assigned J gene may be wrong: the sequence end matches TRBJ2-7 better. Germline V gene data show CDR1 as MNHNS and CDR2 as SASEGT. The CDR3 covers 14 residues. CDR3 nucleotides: TGTGCCAGCAGTAATCCGGGACAAACCTACGAGCAGTACTTC. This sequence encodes CASSNPGQTYEQYF.

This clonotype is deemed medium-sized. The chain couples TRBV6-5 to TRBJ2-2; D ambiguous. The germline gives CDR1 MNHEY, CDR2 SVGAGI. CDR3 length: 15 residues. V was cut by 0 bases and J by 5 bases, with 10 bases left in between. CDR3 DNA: TGTGCCAGCAGTTACTCGATGAGTTGGACCGGGGAGCTGTTTTTT. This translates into CASSYSMSWTGELFF.

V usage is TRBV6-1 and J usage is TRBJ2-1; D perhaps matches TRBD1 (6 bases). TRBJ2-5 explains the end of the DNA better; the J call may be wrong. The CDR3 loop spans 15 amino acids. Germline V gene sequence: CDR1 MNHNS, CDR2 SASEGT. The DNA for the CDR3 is TGTGCCAGCAGTGAAGGGTCAGGGGCCCAAGAGACCCAGTACTTC. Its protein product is CASSEGSGAQETQYF.

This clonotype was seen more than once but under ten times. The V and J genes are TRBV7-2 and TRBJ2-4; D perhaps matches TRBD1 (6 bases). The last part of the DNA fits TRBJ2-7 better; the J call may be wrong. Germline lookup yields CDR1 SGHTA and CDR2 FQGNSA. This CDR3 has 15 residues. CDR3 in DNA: TGTGCCAGCAGCTTCTTCCGGACAGACTCCTACGAGCAGTACTTC. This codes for CASSFFRTDSYEQYF.

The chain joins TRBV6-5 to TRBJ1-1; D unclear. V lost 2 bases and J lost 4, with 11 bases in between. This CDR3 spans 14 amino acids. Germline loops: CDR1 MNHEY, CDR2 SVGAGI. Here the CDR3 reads CASSYGYIGTEAFF. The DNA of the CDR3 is TGTGCCAGCAGTTACGGGTATATCGGCACTGAAGCTTTCTTT.

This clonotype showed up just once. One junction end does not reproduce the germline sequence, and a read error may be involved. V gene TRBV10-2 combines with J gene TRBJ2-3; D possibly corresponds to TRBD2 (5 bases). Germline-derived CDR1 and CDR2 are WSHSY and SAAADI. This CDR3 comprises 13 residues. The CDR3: CAILAGGTETQYF. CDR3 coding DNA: TGCGCCATACTGGCCGGAGGCACAGAGACGCAGTATTTT.

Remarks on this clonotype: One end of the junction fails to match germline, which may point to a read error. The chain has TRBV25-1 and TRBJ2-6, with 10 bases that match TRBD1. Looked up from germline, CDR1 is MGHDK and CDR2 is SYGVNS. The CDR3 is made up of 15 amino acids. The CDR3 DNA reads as TGTGCCAGCAGTGGACAGGGGGCTGGGGCCTACGAGCAGTATTTC. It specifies CASSGQGAGAYEQYF.

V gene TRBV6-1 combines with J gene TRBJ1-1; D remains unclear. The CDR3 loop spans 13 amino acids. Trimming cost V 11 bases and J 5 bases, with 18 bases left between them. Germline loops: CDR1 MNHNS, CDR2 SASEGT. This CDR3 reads CAGRESMGTEAFF. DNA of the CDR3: TGTGCCGGCCGGGAATCGATGGGTACTGAAGCTTTCTTT.

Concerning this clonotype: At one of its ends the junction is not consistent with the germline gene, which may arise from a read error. CDR3 DNA sequence: TGTGCGGGCAGTGTATCCGCGGGAACAGAGACGCAGTATTTT. It yields the protein CAGSVSAGTETQYF. The chain combines TRBV12-3 or TRBV12-4 with TRBJ2-3; D is possibly TRBD2 (6 bases). The CDR3 is 14 amino acids.

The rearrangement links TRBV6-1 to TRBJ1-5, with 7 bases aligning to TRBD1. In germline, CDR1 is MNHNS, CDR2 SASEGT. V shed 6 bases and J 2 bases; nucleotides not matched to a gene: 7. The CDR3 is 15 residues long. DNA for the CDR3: TGTGCCAGCAGCCGCCGACAGGGCCGCAATCAGCCCCAGCATTTT. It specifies CASSRRQGRNQPQHF.

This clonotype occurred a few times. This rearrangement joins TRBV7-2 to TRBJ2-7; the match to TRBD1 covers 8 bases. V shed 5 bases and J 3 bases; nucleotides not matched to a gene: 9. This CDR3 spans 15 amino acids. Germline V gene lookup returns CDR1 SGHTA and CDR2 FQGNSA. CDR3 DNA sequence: TGTGCCAGCAGCCCTACCGCTGGACAGGGCTACGAGCAGTACTTC. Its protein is CASSPTAGQGYEQYF.

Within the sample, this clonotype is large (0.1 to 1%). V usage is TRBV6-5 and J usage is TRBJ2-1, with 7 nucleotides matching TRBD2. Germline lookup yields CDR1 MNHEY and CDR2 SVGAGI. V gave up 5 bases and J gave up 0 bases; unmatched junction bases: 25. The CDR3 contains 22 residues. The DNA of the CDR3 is TGTGCCAGCAGTGTCCCGAGTAGTTTTCTAGCGGCCCAAAAGGACTCCTACAATGAGCAGTTCTTC. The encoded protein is CASSVPSSFLAAQKDSYNEQFF.

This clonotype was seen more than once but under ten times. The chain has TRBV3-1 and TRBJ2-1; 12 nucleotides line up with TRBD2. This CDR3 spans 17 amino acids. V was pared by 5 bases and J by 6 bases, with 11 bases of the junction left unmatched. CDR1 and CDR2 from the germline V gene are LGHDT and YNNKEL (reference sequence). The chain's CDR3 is CASSSPPASGGGNEQFF. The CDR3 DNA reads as TGTGCCAGCAGCTCCCCTCCCGCTAGCGGGGGGGGCAATGAGCAGTTCTTC.

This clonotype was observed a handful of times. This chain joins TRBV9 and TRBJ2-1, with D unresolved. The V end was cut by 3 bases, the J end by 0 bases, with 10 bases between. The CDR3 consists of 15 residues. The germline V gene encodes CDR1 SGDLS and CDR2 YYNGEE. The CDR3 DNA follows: TGTGCCAGCAGCGCAATACCGGGCTCCTACAATGAGCAGTTCTTC. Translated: CASSAIPGSYNEQFF.

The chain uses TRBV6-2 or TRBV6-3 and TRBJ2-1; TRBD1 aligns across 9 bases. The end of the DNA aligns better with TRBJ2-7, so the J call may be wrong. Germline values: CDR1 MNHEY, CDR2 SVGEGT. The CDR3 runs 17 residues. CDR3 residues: CASTNGLGTGLSYEQYF. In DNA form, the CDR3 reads TGTGCCAGCACGAACGGACTAGGGACAGGGCTCTCCTACGAGCAGTACTTC.

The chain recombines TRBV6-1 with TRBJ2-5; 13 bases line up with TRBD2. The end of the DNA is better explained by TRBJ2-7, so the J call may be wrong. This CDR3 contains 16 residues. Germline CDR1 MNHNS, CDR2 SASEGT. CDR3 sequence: CASSKTSGGAVYEQYF. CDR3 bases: TGTGCCAGCAGTAAAACTAGCGGGGGGGCCGTTTACGAGCAGTACTTC.

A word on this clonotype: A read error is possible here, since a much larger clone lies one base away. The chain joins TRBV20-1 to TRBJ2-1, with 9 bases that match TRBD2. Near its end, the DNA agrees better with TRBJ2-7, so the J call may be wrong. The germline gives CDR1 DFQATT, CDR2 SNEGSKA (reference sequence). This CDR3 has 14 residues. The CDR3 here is CSARYTSGSGEQYF. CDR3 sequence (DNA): TGCAGTGCTAGATACACTAGCGGGTCGGGTGAGCAGTACTTC.

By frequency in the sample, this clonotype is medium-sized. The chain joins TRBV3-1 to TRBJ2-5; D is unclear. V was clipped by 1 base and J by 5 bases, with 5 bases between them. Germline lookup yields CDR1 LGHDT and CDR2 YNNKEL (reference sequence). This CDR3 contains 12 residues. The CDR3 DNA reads TGTGCCAGCAGCCAAGGTGGTGAGACCCAGTACTTC. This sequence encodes CASSQGGETQYF.